Sequencing of this T cell receptor beta chain was carried out in a study of CD8 T cell repertoires and HIV-1 epitope variants. Across the whole study: Controls were a CMV, EBV and flu pool, Ebola AY9, and no peptide.

This CDR3 region has 12 residues. Germline V gene sequence: CDR1 SNHLY, CDR2 FYNNEI. The V end lost 9 bases, the J end lost 5 bases, and 13 bases lay between the germline ends. TCRdb's copy holds only in-frame clones and misses some; the assay was immunoSEQ multiplex PCR. Of more than 4,500 clones listed, 66% are singletons. Findings and limits, study-wide: Of about nine antigen-specific beta clonotypes, over 5 appeared to cross-react with escape variants.

As for this clone: What it recognizes is unknown.

The V call is TRBV2, the J call TRBJ1-1, with no clear D. This receptor was identified in a male donor with HIV. The sequencing input was cultured CD8+ T cells derived from PBMCs. CDR3 amino acids: CASKNQGTEAFF. The CDR3 region has the DNA TGTGCCAGTAAGAACCAAGGGACTGAAGCTTTCTTT.